This passage covers 7 T cell receptor beta chains from one sample sequenced in a study of blood T cell repertoires in COVID-19. TCRdb keeps only in-frame clones here, not all; method: immunoSEQ multiplex PCR. The data contain over 250,000 clones, approximately 85% of them singletons. The sample taken for sequencing was peripheral blood. The origin of the receptors is a woman in her 70s with acute or convalescent COVID-19.

This clone was observed a handful of times. The gene calls are TRBV6-4 and TRBJ1-1; D not certain. Germline V gene data show CDR1 as MRHNA and CDR2 as SNTAGT. This CDR3 region has 13 residues. V lost 4 bases to trimming and J lost 3 bases, with 9 bases between them. CDR3 sequence reads: CASSVTRYTEAFF. CDR3 in DNA: TGTGCCAGCAGTGTTACCAGATACACTGAAGCTTTCTTT.

In its sample, this clone was seen once. The chain couples TRBV21-1 to TRBJ2-7; no DNA check was done on the table's D call, TRBD2. TRBV21-1 is marked as a pseudogene. The CDR3 has 17 amino acids. Written as DNA, the CDR3 is TGTGCCAGCAGCATCCGGGGACTTTGGATCGATACCTACGAGCAGTACTTC. Translated: CASSIRGLWIDTYEQYF.

V usage is TRBV4-2 and J usage is TRBJ1-5, with D hard to call. Germline lookup yields CDR1 LGHNA and CDR2 YNFKEQ. V was clipped by 1 base and J by 0 bases, with 13 bases between them. The CDR3 is 17 residues long. CDR3 sequence (DNA): TGTGCCAGCAGCCAAGGCCGACTCATCTATAGCAATCAGCCCCAGCATTTT. Translation: CASSQGRLIYSNQPQHF.

The V call is TRBV19, the J call TRBJ1-2; D is undetermined. Trimming shortened V by 7 bases and J by 5 bases, and 17 bases separated the two germline ends. The CDR3 contains 14 residues. Germline values: CDR1 LNHDA, CDR2 SQIVND (reference sequence). CDR3 loop: CASNSPGTPYGYTF. The DNA for the CDR3 is TGTGCCAGTAATTCACCTGGCACCCCTTATGGCTACACCTTC.

The V call is TRBV6-6, the J call TRBJ1-4, with TRBD1 matching 7 bases. CDR1 is MNHNY and CDR2 is SVGAGI in the germline V gene (reference sequence). The CDR3 consists of 16 residues. The ends lost 5 bases at V and 0 bases at J; junction bases unmatched: 6. The chain's CDR3 is CASSTRTGTTNEKLFF. DNA of the CDR3: TGTGCCAGCAGTACCCGGACAGGCACAACTAATGAAAAACTGTTTTTT.

The rearrangement uses TRBV4-1 and TRBJ1-3; D possibly corresponds to TRBD1 (5 bases). This CDR3 comprises 17 residues. Germline lookup yields CDR1 MGHRA and CDR2 YSYEKL. V was cut by 3 bases and J by 3 bases, with 18 bases left in between. The DNA of the CDR3 is TGCGCCAGCAGCCAGGGGTTCATAGGGGCCCGTGGAAACACCATATATTTT. This gives the protein CASSQGFIGARGNTIYF.

The rearrangement uses TRBV5-1 and TRBJ1-6; TRBD1 aligns across 12 bases. This CDR3 has 15 residues. Losses at the gene ends were 4 bases for V and 13 bases for J; bases not matched to a gene: 9. Looked up from germline, CDR1 is SGHRS and CDR2 is YFSETQ. The CDR3 bases are TGCGCCAGCAGCGTGGGGACAGGGGGCCCTCTCCCCCTCCACTTT. This gives the protein CASSVGTGGPLPLHF.